Each of the 5 T cell receptor beta chains below was sequenced from the same sample in a study of blood T cell repertoires in COVID-19. This table comes from immunoSEQ multiplex PCR, and its TCRdb copy is limited to in-frame clones, with some not included. This table has fewer than 300,000 clones, approximately 89% appearing once. The sample taken for sequencing was peripheral blood. The receptors come from a woman aged 25 to 39 with COVID-19, enrolled during active disease.

The J gene is TRBJ2-3, the V gene TRBV7-2; the match to TRBD2 covers 12 bases. The ends lost 6 bases at V and 4 bases at J; junction bases unmatched: 8. There are 16 residues in the CDR3. CDR1 is SGHTA, CDR2 FQGNSA, per germline. As DNA, the CDR3 is TGTGCCAGCAGTCCCCGACTAGCGGGAGTCCCAGATACGCAGTATTTT. Translated, it gives CASSPRLAGVPDTQYF. The whole variable domain, remainder taken from reference TRBV7-2 and TRBJ2-3, is GAGVSQSPSNKVTEKGKDVELRCDPISGHTALYWYRQSLGQGLEFLIYFQGNSAPDKSGLPSDRFSAERTGGSVSTLTIQRTQQEDSAVYLCASSPRLAGVPDTQYFGPGTRLTVL.

This clone came up a few times. This chain connects TRBV5-6 to TRBJ2-3; 8 bases are shared with TRBD2. The CDR3 totals 15 residues. The germline gives CDR1 SGHDT, CDR2 YYEEEE. Trimming took 1 base from V and 14 from J; bases not matched to a gene: 15. The DNA for the CDR3 is TGTGCCAGCAGCTTGTGGAAAGCGGGAGTCTCTCAGGGGTATTTT. Protein: CASSLWKAGVSQGYF.

The V and J genes are TRBV10-1 and TRBJ2-6, with D perhaps matching TRBD1 (6 bases). The germline V gene has CDR1 WNHNN and CDR2 SYGVQD (reference sequence). The CDR3 is 16 residues long. V was pared by 0 bases and J by 8 bases, with 14 bases between. CDR3 in DNA: TGCGCCAGCAGTGAGTCATCTGGTCAGGGGTCCAACGTCCTGACTTTC. The encoded protein is CASSESSGQGSNVLTF.

This clone was seen just once. CDR3 DNA sequence: TGCGCCAGCAGCGAATCCGGGACTTATTACAATGAGCAGTTCTTC. Translating it yields CASSESGTYYNEQFF. The rearrangement links TRBV5-1 to TRBJ2-1; possibly TRBD2 for D (6 bases). V was shortened by 4 bases and J by 4 bases, with 15 bases between the two germline ends. The CDR3 contains 15 residues. CDR1 is SGHRS and CDR2 is YFSETQ in the germline V gene.

The chain carries TRBV6-5 and TRBJ1-1; D gene unclear. The germline CDR1 and CDR2 sequences are MNHEY and SVGAGI. Trimming took off 0 bases at V and 0 bases at J, with 8 bases between the two ends. The CDR3 runs 15 residues. In nucleotides, the CDR3 is TGTGCCAGCAGTTACTCCCACCGGTTGAACACTGAAGCTTTCTTT. It is translated as CASSYSHRLNTEAFF.